This T cell receptor (beta chain) was sequenced for a study of cytomegalovirus exposure and HLA in healthy donors (dated 2017 in TCRdb). Describing the broader study: An earlier analysis of approximately 640 of the donors reported 250 to 350 Gb of sequence data and about 100 million unique TCR beta sequences from around 200 million T cells. An early release covering roughly 580 HLA-typed donors comprised about 300 gigabases of sequencing data and tens of millions of unique TCR sequences. A separate validation cohort of roughly 130 different subjects was used in addition to the 666-subject first cohort. The study profiled the T cell repertoires of hundreds of subjects by immunosequencing and related them to cytomegalovirus serostatus. HLA typing included class I and class II loci at four-digit resolution. Several DR-DQ haplotypes were treated as single units for association and clustering because of strong linkage in the cohort. An earlier analysis of nearly 600 of the donors applied high-throughput TCR beta sequencing to assess whether each TCR beta V gene segment acted as functional or pseudogenic. A later analysis re-examined previously published TCR beta repertoires from about 700 donors and added high-resolution HLA genotyping to investigate patterns of TCR occurrence. The genetic ancestry cluster associated with self-reported Caucasian donors included approximately 85% of the roughly 360 genotyped donors. The study combined high-throughput TCR immunosequencing, statistical association of individual TCRs with disease status, and machine learning to predict cytomegalovirus infection status. The number of donors typed differed by locus, with 629-630 for A, B, C, DRB1 and DQB1, 522 for DQA1, 606 for DPA1, and approximately 470 for DPB1. The study aimed to test whether cataloging public T cell receptors could reveal signatures of past pathogen exposure. All discovery cohort repertoires had been generated using a single sequencing platform. The later analysis used no new phenotypic data to find candidate immune exposures, relying instead on TCR beta sequences and their occurrence across donors. Among some 400 genotyped donors of the cohort, an average of roughly 230,000 unique TCR beta nucleotide sequences was sequenced per donor, of which roughly 18% were non-productive. Genome-wide SNP genotypes for about 60% of the 666 donors were used in a later genetic analysis, which treated that subset as a discovery cohort. Donor age, sex, ethnicity and CMV serostatus were compiled alongside the repertoire data. Overall results and qualifications from the work: In vitro tests confirmed that a few of the cytomegalovirus-associated TCR beta chains recognize cytomegalovirus antigens. A cluster of highly shared sequence variants was judged likely to be a technical artifact of the sequencing pipeline. For the cohort, immune exposure information was limited to CMV serostatus. Cytomegalovirus status was reported to be diagnosed by the classifier with high specificity and sensitivity in both the original and validation cohorts. In the study, approximately 150 TCR beta chains were listed as associated with cytomegalovirus. Across donors, most TCR sequences were observed very rarely, whereas some public TCRs were present in many individuals. A further reported finding was that TCR beta sequences accurately predicted the HLA-A and HLA-B alleles for most subjects in the first cohort. Strong co-occurrence of HLA alleles, especially DR and DQ, made assigning TCR associations to individual alleles difficult. Correlated functional status among segregating V segments might be attributable to linkage disequilibrium, but an unknown experimental factor could not be ruled out. An association between a missense DCLRE1C variant and V-gene and J-gene trimming of TCR beta chains was found in a later genetic analysis and replicated in an independent cohort. A later analysis found that HLA-associated TCR beta chains were more clonally expanded and had lower generation probabilities than equally common non-associated chains. According to the authors, the approach could potentially be generalized to other disease states and immunological phenotypes. The presence/absence analyses assumed that sequencing depth was roughly uniform across donors, and that assumption may not be true. An earlier analysis of 587 of the donors showed that most TCR beta V segments appeared in productive rearrangements either about 87% or about 30% of the time, which broadly matched IMGT annotations. The cohort was sequenced for TCR beta chains only, and without alpha or paired-chain data the features that could be detected were limited. Because HLA typing was missing for some donors at each locus, association tests included only the typed subset. According to a later analysis, most CMV-associated TCR beta chains appeared to be HLA-restricted, and the HLA associations seemed to be driven largely by CMV exposure. The earlier analysis of fewer than 750 of the donors excluded roughly 17 rarely observed V segments, including chromosome 9 orphons, because counts were too low. A later analysis associated 16,951 TCR beta sequences with specific HLA alleles at a false discovery rate of 0.05. A later analysis found that TCR association rates varied across HLA loci, with DRB1 alleles showing the most associated TCRs and HLA-C alleles the fewest. In a later analysis, several top co-occurrence clusters were reported to appear linked to parvovirus B19, influenza, CMV and Epstein-Barr virus. According to a later genetic analysis, donors in an Asian-associated ancestry cluster had fewer N-insertions in productive TCRs than the approximately 650-donor mean.

The library was prepared using the immunoSEQ multiplex PCR assay. For the multiplex PCR, a mixture combining 60 forward primers for TCR Vbeta segments and 13 reverse primers for TCR Jbeta segments was used. A multiplex PCR assay on genomic DNA amplified the CDR3 region of rearranged TCR beta genes. On the Illumina HiSeq System, the amplified TCR beta libraries were sequenced as 87-base-pair reads. Per the original workflow: A later analysis tallied approximately 87 million unique TCR beta chains across the 666 repertoires, and approximately 9.9 million of those chains were shared by two or more donors. To remove PCR and sequencing errors, raw reads were error-corrected and collapsed into unique sequences using a nearest-neighbor algorithm that merged closely related sequences. Alignment of CDR3 sequences to IMGT reference sequences was used to assign V, D and J gene segments. Each retained sequence needed at least a six-nucleotide match to both a V gene segment and a J gene segment. A rearrangement counted as productive if the CDR3 had no stop codons and remained in frame with V and J, and every other rearrangement counted as non-productive. Following IMGT convention, CDR3 was defined as the stretch from the second conserved V-encoded cysteine to the conserved J-encoded phenylalanine. In an earlier analysis of roughly 580 of the donors, sequences lacking an unambiguous match to a single V gene segment were excluded. In an earlier analysis of several hundred of the donors, V segments were called functional above 56.7% productive rearrangements and were called segregating when the between-donor standard deviation exceeded 5%. A statistical classification framework was developed to diagnose cytomegalovirus status using the catalog of TCR beta chain sequences. In a later analysis, V and J genes were assigned by comparing TCR nucleotide sequences against IMGT/GENE-DB human TR gene sequences. A later analysis assigned CDR3 sequences and most-parsimonious VDJ recombination scenarios with the TCRdist pipeline. In a later analysis, each TCR beta chain was defined by its CDR3 amino acid sequence together with its V-gene family, and reads lacking a unique V-gene family were excluded. To address suspected cross-contamination and a sequencing artifact, a later analysis removed 592 highly shared, low-generation-probability nucleotide sequences. In a later analysis, a clonal expansion index was calculated for each public chain from normalized within-repertoire ranks of inferred template counts. In a later analysis, generation probabilities were computed using a VDJ recombination model fitted to out-of-frame rearrangements, and the results were checked against IGoR. Hypergeometric tests were used in a later analysis to score TCR-TCR, TCR-HLA and TCR-CMV co-occurrence, with a repertoire-size bias correction applied to the TCR pairs. To estimate false discovery rates, a later analysis permuted the HLA or CMV assignments 20 times. A later analysis grouped co-occurring TCRs with DBSCAN, adding TCRdist sequence similarity when clustering within HLA-allele-positive subsets. Repertoires with fewer than 30,000 or more than 120,000 public chains, plus five repertoires with anomalous nucleotide sharing, were excluded from co-occurrence clustering. In its TCRdb copy, this immuneACCESS table keeps in-frame sequences only and misses some clones. Where compared with another copy, unresolved V genes explain less than half of these, and the others have no known cause. V, J and clone size reflect that table, while D and trimming were determined from the DNA. The sample's clone listing holds 90,000 to 130,000 clones. Jointly, the top ten make up less than 4.5% of the sample.

The cohort comprised more than 550 healthy bone marrow donors. At the time of sampling, every cohort member was nominally healthy, though immune exposures that went unrecorded were likely present. The donor tested CMV seronegative, placing the donor among the 350 or so seronegative members of the cohort. Every donor gave a peripheral blood sample, and the peripheral blood mononuclear cells from that sample were used for TCR beta sequencing. The Qiagen DNeasy Blood Extraction Kit was used to extract genomic DNA from the blood cell samples. Notes on this clone: Its binding antigen is unknown.

This TCR derives from a man aged 30 to 39 in good health and CMV-seronegative. Sequencing was performed on PBMCs.

The DNA sequence is given as TGTGCCAGCAGTGAGGTGGTGGGCGGGGGCGCTGAGCAGTTCTTC. Its amino acids are CASSEVVGGGAEQFF. The sequence joins TRBV2 to TRBJ2-1; TRBD2 is a possible D gene, resting on 7 matching bases. V is pared back by 3 bases and J by 9 bases, with 18 bases lying between the germline termini. Taken from cysteine to phenylalanine, the CDR3 has 15 residues. Just the 45-base CDR3 DNA is kept, in frame starting at base 1. CDR1 and CDR2, looked up from the germline V gene, are SNHLY and FYNNEI.